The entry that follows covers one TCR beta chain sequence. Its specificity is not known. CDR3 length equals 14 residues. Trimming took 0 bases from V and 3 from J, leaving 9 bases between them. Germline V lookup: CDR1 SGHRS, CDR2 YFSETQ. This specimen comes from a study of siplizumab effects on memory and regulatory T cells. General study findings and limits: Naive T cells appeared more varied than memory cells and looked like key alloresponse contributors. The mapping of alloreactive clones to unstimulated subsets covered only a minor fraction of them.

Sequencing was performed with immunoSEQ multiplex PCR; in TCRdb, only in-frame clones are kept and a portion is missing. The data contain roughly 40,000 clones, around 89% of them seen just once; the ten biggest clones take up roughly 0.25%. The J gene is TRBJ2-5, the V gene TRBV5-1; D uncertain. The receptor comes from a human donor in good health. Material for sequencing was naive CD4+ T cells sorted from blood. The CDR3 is CASSLDPWKETQYF. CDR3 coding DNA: TGCGCCAGCAGCTTGGACCCCTGGAAAGAGACCCAGTACTTC.